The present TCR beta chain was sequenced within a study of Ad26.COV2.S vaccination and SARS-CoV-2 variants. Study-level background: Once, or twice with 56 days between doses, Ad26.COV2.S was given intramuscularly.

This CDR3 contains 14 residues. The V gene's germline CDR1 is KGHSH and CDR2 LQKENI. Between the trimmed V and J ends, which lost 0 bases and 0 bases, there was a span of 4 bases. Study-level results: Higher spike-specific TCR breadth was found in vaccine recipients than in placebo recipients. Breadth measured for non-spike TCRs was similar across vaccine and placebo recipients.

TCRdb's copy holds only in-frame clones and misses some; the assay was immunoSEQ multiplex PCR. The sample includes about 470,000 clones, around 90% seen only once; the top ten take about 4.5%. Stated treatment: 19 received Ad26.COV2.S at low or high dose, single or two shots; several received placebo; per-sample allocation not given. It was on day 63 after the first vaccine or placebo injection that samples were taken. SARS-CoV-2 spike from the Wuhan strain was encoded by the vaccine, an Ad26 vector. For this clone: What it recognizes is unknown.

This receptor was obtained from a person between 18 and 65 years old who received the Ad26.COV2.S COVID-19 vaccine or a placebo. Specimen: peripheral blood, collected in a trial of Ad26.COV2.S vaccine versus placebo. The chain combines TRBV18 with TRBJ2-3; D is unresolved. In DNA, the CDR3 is TGTGCCAGCTCACCACCGGCTAGCACAGATACGCAGTATTTT. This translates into CASSPPASTDTQYF.